This T cell receptor beta chain was identified in a study of cytomegalovirus exposure and HLA in healthy donors. The J segment lost 4 bases and the V segment lost 5 bases, leaving 8 bases of the junction unmatched. The CDR3 is made up of 15 amino acids. Germline V lookup: CDR1 MGHDK, CDR2 SYGVNS. Study outcomes and limitations: TCR association rates varied by HLA locus in a later analysis, with DRB1 highest and HLA-C lowest. An analysis that was carried out later associated about 17,000 TCR beta sequences with HLA alleles at 0.05 false discovery rate.

To note about this clone: No antigen is known for it.

The PCR employed 60 Vbeta primers together with 13 Jbeta primers. Produced via immunoSEQ multiplex PCR; TCRdb's table is partial and in-frame only. The sample yields approximately 120,000 clones, 81% seen once. The sequenced material came from PBMCs. This clonotype was sampled from a woman aged 25 to 39 in good health and CMV-seronegative. This chain connects TRBV25-1 to TRBJ2-3, with 8 bases fitting TRBD2. The CDR3 sequence: CASSTGGGRPDTQYF. DNA of the CDR3: TGTGCCAGCAGTACGGGGGGCGGGAGGCCAGATACGCAGTATTTT.